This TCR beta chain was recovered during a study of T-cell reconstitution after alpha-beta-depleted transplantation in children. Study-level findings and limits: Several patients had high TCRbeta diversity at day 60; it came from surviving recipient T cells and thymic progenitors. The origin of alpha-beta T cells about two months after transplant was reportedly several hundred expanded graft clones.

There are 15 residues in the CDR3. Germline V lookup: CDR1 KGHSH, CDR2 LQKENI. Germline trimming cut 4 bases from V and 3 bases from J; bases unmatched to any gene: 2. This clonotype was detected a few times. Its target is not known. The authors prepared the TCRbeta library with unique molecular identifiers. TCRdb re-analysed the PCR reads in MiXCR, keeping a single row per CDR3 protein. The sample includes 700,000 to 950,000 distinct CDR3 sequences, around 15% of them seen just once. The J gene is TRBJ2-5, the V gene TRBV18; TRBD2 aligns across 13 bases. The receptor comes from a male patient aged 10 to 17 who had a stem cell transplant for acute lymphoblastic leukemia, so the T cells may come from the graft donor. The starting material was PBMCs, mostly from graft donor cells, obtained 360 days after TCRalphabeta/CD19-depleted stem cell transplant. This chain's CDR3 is CASSRTSGSKETQYF. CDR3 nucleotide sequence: TGTGCCAGCTCACGGACTAGCGGGAGTAAAGAGACCCAGTACTTC.